The rows below give T cell receptor beta chains drawn from one sample of a study of T cell repertoires in cytomegalovirus infection. These receptors' antigens are unknown. Each CDR3 protein is one row after TCRdb ran MiXCR on the reads. Of a few hundred thousand distinct CDR3 sequences detected, approximately 22% appear once; the ten largest clones hold roughly a fifth. The source was cultured PBMCs, collected from culture after CMV antigen stimulation. The receptors come from a human donor in good health (CMV status not recorded). Some clones in this sample may be carry-over from other donors' samples. CDR3s include the opening cysteine and the closing phenylalanine or tryptophan. Where a row states a size, it is once, few, many or the class of an expanded clone; other rows omit it.

>TRBV20-1|few
CSARGFSGRLETQYF
>TRBV5-5|few
CASSLDLVGANVLTF
>TRBV6-1|NA
CASSVRTSGRTGELFF
>TRBV11-2|few
CASSDRDREGYTF
>TRBV7-8|many
CASSFSGTEAFF
>TRBV6-2/TRBV6-3|many
CASSDGLASYNEQFF
>TRBV4-3|NA
CASSQDWGVKDTQYF
>TRBV7-2|many
CASSLGTGTRRGETQYF
>TRBV7-2|many
CASSSRRSGVSRSSGANVLTF
>TRBV5-6|NA
CASSWGHSGGAFF
>TRBV12-3/TRBV12-4|few
CASSPPTSGSYEQYF